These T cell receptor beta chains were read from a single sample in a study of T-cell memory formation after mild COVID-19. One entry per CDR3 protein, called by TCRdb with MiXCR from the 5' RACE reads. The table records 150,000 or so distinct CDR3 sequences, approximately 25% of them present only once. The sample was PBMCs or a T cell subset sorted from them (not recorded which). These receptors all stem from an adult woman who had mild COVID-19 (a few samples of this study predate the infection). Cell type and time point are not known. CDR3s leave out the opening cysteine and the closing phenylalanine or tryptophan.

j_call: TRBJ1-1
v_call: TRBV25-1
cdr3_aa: ASTSWEGTNTEAF

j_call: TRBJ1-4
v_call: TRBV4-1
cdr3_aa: ASSPGRGSYEKLF

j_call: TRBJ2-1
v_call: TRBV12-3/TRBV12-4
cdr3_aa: ATATGYGQF

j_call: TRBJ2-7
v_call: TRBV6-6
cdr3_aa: ASSSLQIQPEYEQY

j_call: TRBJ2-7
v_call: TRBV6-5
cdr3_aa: ASSYRSSAGYEQY

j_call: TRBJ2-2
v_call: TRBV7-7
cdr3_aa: ASSQRRGENTGELF

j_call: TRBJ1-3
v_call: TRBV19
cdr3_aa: ASSMGVSRYTIY

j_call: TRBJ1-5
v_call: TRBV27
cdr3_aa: ASSGQGSSQPQH

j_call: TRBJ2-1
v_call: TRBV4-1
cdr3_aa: ASSQINSGAGNEQF

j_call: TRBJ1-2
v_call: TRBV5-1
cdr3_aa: ASSSRGYGYT

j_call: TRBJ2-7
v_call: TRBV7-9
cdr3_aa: ASRILSEQY

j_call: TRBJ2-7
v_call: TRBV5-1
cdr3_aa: ASGTGTGHYEQY

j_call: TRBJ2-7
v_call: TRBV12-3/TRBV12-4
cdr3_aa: ASSPGLAGEASYEQY